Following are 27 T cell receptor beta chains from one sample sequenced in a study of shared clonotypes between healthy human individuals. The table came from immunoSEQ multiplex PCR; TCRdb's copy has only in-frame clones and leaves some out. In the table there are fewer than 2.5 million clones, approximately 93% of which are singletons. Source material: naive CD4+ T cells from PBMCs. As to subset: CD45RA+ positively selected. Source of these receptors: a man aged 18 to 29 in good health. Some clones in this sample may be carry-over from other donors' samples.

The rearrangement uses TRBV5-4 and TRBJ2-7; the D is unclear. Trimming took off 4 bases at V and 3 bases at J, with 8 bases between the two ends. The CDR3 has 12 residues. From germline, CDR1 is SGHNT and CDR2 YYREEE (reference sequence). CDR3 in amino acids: CASSADGYEQYF. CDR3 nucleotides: TGTGCCAGCAGCGCGGACGGCTACGAGCAGTACTTC.

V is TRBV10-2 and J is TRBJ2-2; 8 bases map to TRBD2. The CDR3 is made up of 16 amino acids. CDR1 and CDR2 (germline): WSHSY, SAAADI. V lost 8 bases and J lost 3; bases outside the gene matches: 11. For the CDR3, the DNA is TGCGCCAGCGGGTCCCTCGGGACTAGGGACACCGGGGAGCTGTTTTTT. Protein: CASGSLGTRDTGELFF.

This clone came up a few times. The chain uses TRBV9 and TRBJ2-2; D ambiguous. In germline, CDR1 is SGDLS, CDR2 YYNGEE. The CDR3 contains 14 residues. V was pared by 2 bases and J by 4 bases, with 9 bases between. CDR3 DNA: TGTGCCAGCAGCGTTGGCGGACCCACCGGGGAGCTGTTTTTT. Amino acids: CASSVGGPTGELFF.

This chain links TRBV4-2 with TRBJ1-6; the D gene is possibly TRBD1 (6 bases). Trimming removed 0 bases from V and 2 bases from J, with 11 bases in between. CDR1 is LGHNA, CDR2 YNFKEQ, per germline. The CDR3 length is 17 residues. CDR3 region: CASSQEAGDTYNSPLHF. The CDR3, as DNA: TGTGCCAGCAGCCAAGAGGCAGGGGATACCTATAATTCACCCCTCCACTTT.

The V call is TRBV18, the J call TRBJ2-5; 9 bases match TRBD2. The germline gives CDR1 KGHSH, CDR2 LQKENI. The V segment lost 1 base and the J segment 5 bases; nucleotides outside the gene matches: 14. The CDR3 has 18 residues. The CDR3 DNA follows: TGTGCCAGCTCACCACAGGGGTCATTAGCGGGAGCGTTTGAGACCCAGTACTTC. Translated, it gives CASSPQGSLAGAFETQYF. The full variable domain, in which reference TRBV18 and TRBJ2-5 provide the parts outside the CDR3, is NAGVMQNPRHLVRRRGQEARLRCSPMKGHSHVYWYRQLPEEGLKFMVYLQKENIIDESGMPKERFSAEFPKEGPSILRIQQVVRGDSAAYFCASSPQGSLAGAFETQYFGPGTRLLVL.

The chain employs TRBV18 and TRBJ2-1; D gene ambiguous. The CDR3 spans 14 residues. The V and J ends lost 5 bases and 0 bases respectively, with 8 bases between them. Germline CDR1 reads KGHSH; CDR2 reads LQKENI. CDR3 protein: CASSAASSYNEQFF. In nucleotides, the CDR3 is TGTGCCAGCTCAGCGGCTAGCTCCTACAATGAGCAGTTCTTC.

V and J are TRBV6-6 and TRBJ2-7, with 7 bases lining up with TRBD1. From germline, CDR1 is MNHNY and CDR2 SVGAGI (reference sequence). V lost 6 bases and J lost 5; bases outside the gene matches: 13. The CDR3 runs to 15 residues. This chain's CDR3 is CASRPLLGQDDEQYF. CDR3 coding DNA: TGTGCCAGCAGACCACTCCTAGGACAGGACGACGAGCAGTACTTC.

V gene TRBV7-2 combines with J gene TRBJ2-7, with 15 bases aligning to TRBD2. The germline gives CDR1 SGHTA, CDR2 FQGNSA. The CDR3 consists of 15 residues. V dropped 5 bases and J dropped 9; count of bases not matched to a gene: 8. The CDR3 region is CASSPGTSGRSVQYF. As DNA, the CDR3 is TGTGCCAGCAGCCCCGGGACTAGCGGGAGGAGTGTGCAGTACTTC.

The DNA of the CDR3 is TGTGCCAGCAGCTTGGCGGACAGGGTGTCGGACGAGCAGTACTTC. Translated, it gives CASSLADRVSDEQYF. The gene calls are TRBV5-4 and TRBJ2-7; 8 nucleotides align to TRBD1. This CDR3 has 15 amino acids. Losses at the gene ends were 0 bases for V and 5 bases for J; bases not matched to a gene: 7. The germline V gene has CDR1 SGHNT and CDR2 YYREEE (reference sequence).

CDR3 nucleotide sequence: TGTGCTAGTGGCCGAAGGGGGGGTAATGAAAAACTGTTTTTT. Translated, it gives CASGRRGGNEKLFF. The chain carries TRBV12-5 and TRBJ1-4; a weak D match, TRBD1 (6 bases). V was shortened by 6 bases and J by 4 bases, with 12 bases between the two germline ends. In germline, CDR1 is LGHNT, CDR2 FRNRAP. This CDR3 is 14 amino acids long. Full variable domain (remainder filled in from reference TRBV12-5 and TRBJ1-4): DARVTQTPRHKVTEMGQEVTMRCQPILGHNTVFWYRQTMMQGLELLAYFRNRAPLDDSGMPKDRFSAEMPDATLATLKIQPSEPRDSAVYFCASGRRGGNEKLFFGSGTQLSVL.

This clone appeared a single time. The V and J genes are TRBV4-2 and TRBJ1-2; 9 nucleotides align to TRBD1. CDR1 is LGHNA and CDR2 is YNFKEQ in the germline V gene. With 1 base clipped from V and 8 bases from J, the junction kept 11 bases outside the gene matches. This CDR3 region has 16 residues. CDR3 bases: TGTGCCAGCAGCCAAGTAGACCGGGACAGGGCTGTCGGCTACACCTTC. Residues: CASSQVDRDRAVGYTF.

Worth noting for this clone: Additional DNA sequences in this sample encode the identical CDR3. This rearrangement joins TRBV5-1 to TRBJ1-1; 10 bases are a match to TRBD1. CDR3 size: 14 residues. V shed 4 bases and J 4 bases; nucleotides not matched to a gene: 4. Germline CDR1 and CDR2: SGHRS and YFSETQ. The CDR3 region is CASSRDRGGTEAFF. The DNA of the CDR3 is TGCGCCAGCAGCCGGGACAGGGGAGGCACTGAAGCTTTCTTT.

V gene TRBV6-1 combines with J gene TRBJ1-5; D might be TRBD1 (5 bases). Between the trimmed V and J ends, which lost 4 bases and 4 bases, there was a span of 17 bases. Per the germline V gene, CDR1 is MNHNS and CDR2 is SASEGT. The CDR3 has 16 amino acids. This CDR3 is CASSASTVGGNQPQHF. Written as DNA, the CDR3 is TGTGCCAGCAGTGCGTCGACAGTGGGGGGAAATCAGCCCCAGCATTTT.

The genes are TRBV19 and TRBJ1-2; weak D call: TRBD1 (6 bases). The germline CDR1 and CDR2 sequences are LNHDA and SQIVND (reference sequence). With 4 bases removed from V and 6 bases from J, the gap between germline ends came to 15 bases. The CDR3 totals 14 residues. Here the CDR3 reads CASSKGAYRDGYTF. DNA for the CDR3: TGTGCCAGTAGTAAAGGGGCATACAGGGATGGCTACACCTTC.

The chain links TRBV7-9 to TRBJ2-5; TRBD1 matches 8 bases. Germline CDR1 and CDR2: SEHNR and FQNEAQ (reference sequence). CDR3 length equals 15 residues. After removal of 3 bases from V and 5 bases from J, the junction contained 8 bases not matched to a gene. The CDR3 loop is CASSFQTGVAETQYF. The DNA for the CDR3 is TGTGCCAGCAGCTTCCAGACAGGGGTGGCCGAGACCCAGTACTTC. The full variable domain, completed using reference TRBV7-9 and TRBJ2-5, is DTGVSQNPRHKITKRGQNVTFRCDPISEHNRLYWYRQTLGQGPEFLTYFQNEAQLEKSRLLSDRFSAERPKGSFSTLEIQRTEQGDSAMYLCASSFQTGVAETQYFGPGTRLLVL.

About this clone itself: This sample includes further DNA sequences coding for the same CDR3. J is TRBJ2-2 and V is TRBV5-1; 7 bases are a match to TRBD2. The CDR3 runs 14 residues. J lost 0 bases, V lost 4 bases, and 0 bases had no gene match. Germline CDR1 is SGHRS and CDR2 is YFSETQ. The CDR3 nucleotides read TGCGCCAGCAGCGGGACTACGAACACCGGGGAGCTGTTTTTT. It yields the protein CASSGTTNTGELFF.

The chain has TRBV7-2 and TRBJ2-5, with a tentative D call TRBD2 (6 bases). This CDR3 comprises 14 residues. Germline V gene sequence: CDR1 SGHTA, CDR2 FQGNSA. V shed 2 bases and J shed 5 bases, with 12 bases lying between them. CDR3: CASSLITEGETQYF. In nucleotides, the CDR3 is TGTGCCAGCAGCTTAATTACGGAGGGGGAGACCCAGTACTTC.

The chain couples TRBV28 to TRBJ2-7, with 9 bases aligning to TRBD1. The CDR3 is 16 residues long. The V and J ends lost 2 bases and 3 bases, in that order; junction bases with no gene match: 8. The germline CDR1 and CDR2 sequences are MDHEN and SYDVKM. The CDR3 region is CASSLNPGQGDYEQYF. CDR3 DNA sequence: TGTGCCAGCAGTTTAAATCCGGGACAGGGAGACTACGAGCAGTACTTC. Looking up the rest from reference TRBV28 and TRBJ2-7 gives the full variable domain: DVKVTQSSRYLVKRTGEKVFLECVQDMDHENMFWYRQDPGLGLRLIYFSYDVKMKEKGDIPEGYSVSREKKERFSLILESASTNQTSMYLCASSLNPGQGDYEQYFGPGTRLTVT.

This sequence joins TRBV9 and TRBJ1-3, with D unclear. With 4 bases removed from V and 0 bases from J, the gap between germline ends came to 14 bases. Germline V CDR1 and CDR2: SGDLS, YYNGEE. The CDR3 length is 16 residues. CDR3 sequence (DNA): TGTGCCAGCAGCCCCAATACGGGAGACTCTGGAAACACCATATATTTT. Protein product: CASSPNTGDSGNTIYF.

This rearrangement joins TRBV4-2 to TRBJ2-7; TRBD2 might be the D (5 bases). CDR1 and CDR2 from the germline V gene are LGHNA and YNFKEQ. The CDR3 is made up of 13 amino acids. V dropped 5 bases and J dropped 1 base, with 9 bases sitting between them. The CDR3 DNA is TGTGCCAGCAGCGACGGGGTTTCCTACGAGCAGTACTTC. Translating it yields CASSDGVSYEQYF.

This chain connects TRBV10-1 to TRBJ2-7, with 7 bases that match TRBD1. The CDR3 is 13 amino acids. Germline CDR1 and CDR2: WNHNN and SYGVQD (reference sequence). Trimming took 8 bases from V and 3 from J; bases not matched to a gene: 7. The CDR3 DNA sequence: TGCGCCAGCGGAAAGGGACAGATCTACGAGCAGTACTTC. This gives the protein CASGKGQIYEQYF.

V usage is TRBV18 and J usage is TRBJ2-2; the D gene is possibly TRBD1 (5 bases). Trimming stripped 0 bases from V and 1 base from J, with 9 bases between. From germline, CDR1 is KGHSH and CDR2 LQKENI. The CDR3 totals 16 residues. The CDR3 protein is CASSPPAGLNTGELFF. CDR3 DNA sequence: TGTGCCAGCTCACCACCGGCAGGGTTGAACACCGGGGAGCTGTTTTTT.

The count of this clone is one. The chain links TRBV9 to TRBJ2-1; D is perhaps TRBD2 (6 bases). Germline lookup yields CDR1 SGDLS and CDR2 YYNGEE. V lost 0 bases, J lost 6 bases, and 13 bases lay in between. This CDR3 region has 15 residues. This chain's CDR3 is CASSVEVVGGNEQFF. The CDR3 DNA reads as TGTGCCAGCAGCGTAGAAGTAGTGGGGGGCAATGAGCAGTTCTTC.

The CDR3 sequence is CSVERAQVEYF. In DNA, the CDR3 is TGCAGCGTTGAGAGGGCACAGGTGGAGTACTTC. This chain joins TRBV29-1 and TRBJ2-7, with D perhaps TRBD1 or TRBD2 (5 bases each). Trimming left V 3 bases short and J 11 bases short, with 14 bases between. The CDR3 is 11 residues long. Looked up from germline, CDR1 is SQVTM and CDR2 is ANQGSEA.

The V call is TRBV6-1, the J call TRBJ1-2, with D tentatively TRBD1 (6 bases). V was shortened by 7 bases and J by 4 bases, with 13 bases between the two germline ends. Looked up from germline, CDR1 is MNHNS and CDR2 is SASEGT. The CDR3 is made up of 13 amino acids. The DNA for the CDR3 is TGTGCCAGCAATGGGGGCAGGGTCTATGGCTACACCTTC. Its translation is CASNGGRVYGYTF.

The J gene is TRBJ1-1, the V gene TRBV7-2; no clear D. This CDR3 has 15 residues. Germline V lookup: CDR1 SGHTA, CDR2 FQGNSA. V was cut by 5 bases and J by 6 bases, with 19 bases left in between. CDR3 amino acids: CASSGLRAIGAEAFF. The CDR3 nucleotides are TGTGCCAGCAGCGGTTTGAGGGCGATTGGCGCTGAAGCTTTCTTT.

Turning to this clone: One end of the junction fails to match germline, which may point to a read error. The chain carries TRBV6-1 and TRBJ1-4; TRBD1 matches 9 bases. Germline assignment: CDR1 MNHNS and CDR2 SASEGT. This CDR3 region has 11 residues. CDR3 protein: CASSTQGALSF. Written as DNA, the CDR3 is TGTGCCAGCAGTACACAGGGGGCTCTAAGTTTT.